These 10 T cell receptor beta chains came from one sample sequenced in a study of response to subunit inactivated influenza vaccine. MiXCR was run by TCRdb on the RT-PCR reads, yielding one entry per CDR3 protein. Of 650,000 or so distinct CDR3 sequences in the sample, 14% were seen once. Sample: PBMCs from blood, taken roughly 15 days before vaccination. The receptors originated from a man aged 45-65 years who received an inactivated influenza vaccine.

This clonotype was counted ten times or more. The chain employs TRBV18 and TRBJ2-5, with D perhaps TRBD2 (5 bases). Germline values: CDR1 KGHSH, CDR2 LQKENI. V lost 2 bases to trimming and J lost 5 bases, with 6 bases between them. The CDR3 is made up of 12 amino acids. The CDR3 loop is CASSPTGETQYF. In nucleotides, the CDR3 is TGTGCCAGCTCACCAACGGGGGAGACCCAGTACTTC.

The genes are TRBV7-9 and TRBJ1-1, with a weak D call TRBD1 (5 bases). Between the trimmed V and J ends, which lost 1 base and 0 bases, there was a span of 12 bases. Germline CDR1 SEHNR, CDR2 FQNEAQ (reference sequence). This CDR3 has 16 amino acids. The CDR3 nucleotides are TGTGCCAGCAGCTTAGACAAAACAGGCCTGAACACTGAAGCTTTCTTT. The encoded protein is CASSLDKTGLNTEAFF.

The sample holds a few counts of this clonotype. The rearrangement joins TRBV11-2 to TRBJ2-1; D perhaps matches TRBD2 (5 bases). The CDR3 spans 15 residues. The V end was cut by 7 bases, the J end by 8 bases, with 21 bases between. Germline CDR1 and CDR2: SGHAT and FQNNGV. The CDR3 protein is CASTLLGSPRDEQFF. The CDR3 DNA sequence: TGTGCCAGCACCTTGTTGGGGAGCCCTCGGGATGAGCAGTTCTTC.

This clonotype was recorded a few times. This chain connects TRBV27 to TRBJ1-2, with D possibly being TRBD1 (5 bases). The CDR3 runs to 17 residues. Germline lookup yields CDR1 MNHEY and CDR2 SMNVEV (reference sequence). V dropped 4 bases and J dropped 2 bases, with 20 bases sitting between them. The chain's CDR3 is CASSSIGGPGHNYGYTF. CDR3 DNA: TGTGCCAGCAGTTCAATCGGTGGTCCGGGGCACAACTATGGCTACACCTTC.

This clonotype was counted between two and nine times. CDR3 amino acids: CASSLSNRGTGELFF. In nucleotides, the CDR3 is TGTGCCAGCAGCTTATCCAACAGGGGCACCGGGGAGCTGTTTTTT. The chain links TRBV7-9 to TRBJ2-2; 7 bases match TRBD1. The germline gives CDR1 SEHNR, CDR2 FQNEAQ (reference sequence). This CDR3 has 15 residues. The junction had 4 bases not matched to a gene; V was cut back by 2 bases and J by 4 bases.

The chain carries TRBV5-1 and TRBJ2-6, with a possible D match to TRBD1 (6 bases). This CDR3 has 16 residues. The germline V and J ends were trimmed by 4 bases and 0 bases, with 11 bases remaining between them. CDR1 SGHRS and CDR2 YFSETQ come from the germline V gene. In DNA, the CDR3 is TGCGCCAGCAGCCACCGGGACACCTCTGGGGCCAACGTCCTGACTTTC. Residues: CASSHRDTSGANVLTF.

This clonotype was detected a few times. The chain couples TRBV6-6 to TRBJ2-3; TRBD2 is a possible D gene (5 bases). V was trimmed by 7 bases and J by 4 bases, leaving 9 bases between them. The CDR3 loop spans 12 amino acids. The germline gives CDR1 MNHNY, CDR2 SVGAGI (reference sequence). The DNA of the CDR3 is TGTGCCAGCAAAGAGGGCTCAGATACGCAGTATTTT. Residues: CASKEGSDTQYF.

The chain employs TRBV7-2 and TRBJ2-1, with 7 bases identical to TRBD2. Trimming at V came to 2 bases and at J to 8 bases, leaving 9 bases not matched to a gene. Germline CDR1 reads SGHTA; CDR2 reads FQGNSA. There are 15 residues in the CDR3. CDR3 bases: TGTGCCAGCAGCTTAAACGGGGGGTGGAGCTATGAGCAGTTCTTC. It codes for CASSLNGGWSYEQFF.

At least ten counts were recorded for this clonotype. The J gene is TRBJ2-1, the V gene TRBV6-5, with TRBD2 matching over 9 bases. The CDR3 has 17 amino acids. Germline trimming cut 0 bases from V and 0 bases from J; bases unmatched to any gene: 3. Germline V gives CDR1 MNHEY, CDR2 SVGAGI. The CDR3 DNA reads TGTGCCAGCAGTTACTCGTGGCGGGGGGGCTCCTACAATGAGCAGTTCTTC. Translated: CASSYSWRGGSYNEQFF.

The sample holds many counts of this clonotype. The DNA for the CDR3 is TGCGCCAGCAGCCAAGATTGGGGGTCACCACTCTACACCTTC. Translated, it gives CASSQDWGSPLYTF. The chain is built from TRBV4-3 and TRBJ1-2; TRBD1 might be the D (5 bases). The V and J ends lost 0 bases and 10 bases respectively, with 15 bases between them. Germline V gives CDR1 LGHNA, CDR2 YSLEER. The CDR3 runs 14 residues.